This T cell receptor (beta chain) was captured by sequencing in a study of cytomegalovirus exposure and HLA in healthy donors. Overall study findings and caveats: TCR beta chains associated with HLA were, in a later analysis, more clonally expanded than equally common others. In the analysis, some V segments, TRBV6-2 and TRBV6-3 included, were excluded as indistinguishable.

Vbeta (60) and Jbeta (13) primers were used in the PCR. Only in-frame clones appear in the TCRdb table, and some are missing; sequencing was by immunoSEQ multiplex PCR. The data show more than 95,000 clones, with approximately 80% seen just once and approximately 1.5% held by the top ten. This CDR3 is built from 16 residues. Germline-derived CDR1 and CDR2 are SGDLS and YYNGEE. V trimming: 4 bases; J trimming: 2 bases; junction bases outside the gene matches: 7. A remark on this clone: The antigen remains unidentified.

Sequenced input: PBMCs. The chain recombines TRBV9 with TRBJ2-1; 9 bases match TRBD2. This TCR came from a woman aged 40 to 50 in good health and CMV-seronegative. The CDR3 protein is CASSPLTSGPYNEQFF. The CDR3 bases are TGTGCCAGCAGCCCCCTCACTAGCGGGCCCTACAATGAGCAGTTCTTC.